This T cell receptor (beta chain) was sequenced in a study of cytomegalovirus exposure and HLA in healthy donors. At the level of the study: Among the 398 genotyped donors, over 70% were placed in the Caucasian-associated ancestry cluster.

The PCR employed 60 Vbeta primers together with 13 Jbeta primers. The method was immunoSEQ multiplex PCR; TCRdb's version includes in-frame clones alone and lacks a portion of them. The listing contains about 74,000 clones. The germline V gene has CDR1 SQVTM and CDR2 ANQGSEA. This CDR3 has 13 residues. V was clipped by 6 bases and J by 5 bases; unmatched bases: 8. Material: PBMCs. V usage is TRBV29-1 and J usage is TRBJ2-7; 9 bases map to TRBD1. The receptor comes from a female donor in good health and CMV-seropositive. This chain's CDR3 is CSVSGTGLNEQYF. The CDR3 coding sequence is TGCAGCGTGTCCGGGACAGGGTTGAACGAGCAGTACTTC.